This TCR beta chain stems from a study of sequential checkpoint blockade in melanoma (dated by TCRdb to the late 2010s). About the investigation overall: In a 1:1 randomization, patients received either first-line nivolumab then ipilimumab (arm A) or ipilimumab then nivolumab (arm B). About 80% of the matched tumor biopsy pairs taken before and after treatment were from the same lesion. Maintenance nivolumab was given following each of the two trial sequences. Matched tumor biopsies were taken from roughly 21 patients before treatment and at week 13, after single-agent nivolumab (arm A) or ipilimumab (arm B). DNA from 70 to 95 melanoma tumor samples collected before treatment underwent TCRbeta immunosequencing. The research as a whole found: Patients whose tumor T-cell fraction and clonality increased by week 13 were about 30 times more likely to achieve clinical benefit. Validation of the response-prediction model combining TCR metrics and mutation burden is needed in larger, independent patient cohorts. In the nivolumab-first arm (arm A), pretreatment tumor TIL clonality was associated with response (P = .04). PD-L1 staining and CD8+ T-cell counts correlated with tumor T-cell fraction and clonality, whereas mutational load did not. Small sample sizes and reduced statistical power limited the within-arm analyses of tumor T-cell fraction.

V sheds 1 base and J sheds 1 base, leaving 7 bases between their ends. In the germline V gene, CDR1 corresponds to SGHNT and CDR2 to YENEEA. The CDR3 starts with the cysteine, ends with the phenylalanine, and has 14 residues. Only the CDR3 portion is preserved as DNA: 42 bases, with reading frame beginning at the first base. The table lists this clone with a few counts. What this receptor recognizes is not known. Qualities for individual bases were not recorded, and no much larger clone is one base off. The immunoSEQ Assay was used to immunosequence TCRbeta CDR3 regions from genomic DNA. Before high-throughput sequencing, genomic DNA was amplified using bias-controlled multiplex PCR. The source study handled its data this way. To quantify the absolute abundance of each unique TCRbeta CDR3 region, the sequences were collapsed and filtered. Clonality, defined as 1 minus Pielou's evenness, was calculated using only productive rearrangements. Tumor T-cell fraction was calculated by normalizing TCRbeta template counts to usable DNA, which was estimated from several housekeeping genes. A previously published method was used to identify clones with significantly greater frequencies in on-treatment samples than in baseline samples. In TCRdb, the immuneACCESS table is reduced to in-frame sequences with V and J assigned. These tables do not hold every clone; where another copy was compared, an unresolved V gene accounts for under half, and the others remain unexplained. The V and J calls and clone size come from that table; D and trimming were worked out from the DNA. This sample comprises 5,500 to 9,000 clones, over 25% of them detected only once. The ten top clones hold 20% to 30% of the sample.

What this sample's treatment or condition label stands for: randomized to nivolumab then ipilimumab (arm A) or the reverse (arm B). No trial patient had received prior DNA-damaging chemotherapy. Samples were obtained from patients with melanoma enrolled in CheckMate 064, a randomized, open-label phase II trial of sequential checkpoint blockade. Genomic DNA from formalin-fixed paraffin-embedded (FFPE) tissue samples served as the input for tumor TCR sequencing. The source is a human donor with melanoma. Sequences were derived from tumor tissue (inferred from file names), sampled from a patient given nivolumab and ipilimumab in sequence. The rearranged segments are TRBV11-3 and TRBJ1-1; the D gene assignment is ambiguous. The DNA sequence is TGTGCCAGCAGCTTAGGTGCAGGGAACACTGAAGCTTTCTTT. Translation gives CASSLGAGNTEAFF.